This TCR beta chain was sequenced during a study of control samples from healthy donors and cancer patients (TCRdb year 2020). Libraries were constructed by the immunoSEQ multiplex PCR assay. The immuneACCESS repertoire file appears here via TCRdb, limited to in-frame rearrangements. These files lack a portion of the clones; in checked studies, under half of the deficit traces to unresolved V genes, and the cause of the others is not known. The sample table contains 170,000 or so clones; only one count was recorded for over 80% of them. Roughly 1.6% of the sample comes from the top ten. With regard to this clone: It lacks a known antigen. Per-nucleotide qualities are absent, and no much larger clonotype sits a single base away.

CDR1 and CDR2, looked up from the germline V gene, are SGHRS and YFSETQ. The V and J ends are trimmed by 3 bases and 0 bases, leaving 19 bases between them. Reading from cysteine to phenylalanine, the CDR3 counts 19 amino acids. Of the read, only the CDR3 DNA is kept; its 57 bases are in frame from base 1. The sequenced material came from blood. The source is a man aged 18 to 35 in good health. The sequence links TRBV5-1 to TRBJ1-6; the D region possibly corresponds to TRBD1 (5 bases align). The CDR3 here reads CASSSRDFGSSSYNSPLHF. In nucleotide form, the sequence is TGCGCCAGCAGCTCCAGGGATTTCGGGTCGAGCTCCTATAATTCACCCCTCCACTTT.